These 2 T cell receptor beta chains were sequenced from one sample in a study of shared clonotypes between healthy human individuals. TCRdb's table, derived via immunoSEQ multiplex PCR, lists solely in-frame clones and lacks some. The sample has 600,000 or so clones, roughly 98% seen once. CD45RO-negative cells were positively selected for CCR7, leaving out terminally differentiated effector memory CD45RA+ cells. The sequenced sample consisted of naive CD8+ T cells sorted from blood. Receptors were obtained from a man aged 30 to 39 in good health.

This rearrangement joins TRBV28 to TRBJ2-3; possibly TRBD2 for D (5 bases). The germline V gene has CDR1 MDHEN and CDR2 SYDVKM. This CDR3 spans 15 amino acids. V lost 5 bases and J 2 bases, leaving 14 bases between the germline ends. CDR3 loop: CASSVIGLATDTQYF. In DNA, the CDR3 is TGTGCCAGCAGTGTCATTGGGCTAGCCACAGATACGCAGTATTTT.

The chain couples TRBV25-1 to TRBJ2-3; 8 nucleotides match TRBD2. Germline V lookup: CDR1 MGHDK, CDR2 SYGVNS. Trimming at V came to 2 bases and at J to 2 bases, leaving 3 bases not matched to a gene. This CDR3 is 15 amino acids long. The CDR3, as DNA: TGTGCCAGCAGTGAACTAGCGGGCCTCACAGATACGCAGTATTTT. Amino acid sequence: CASSELAGLTDTQYF.